This T cell receptor beta chain was sequenced during a study of Graves' ophthalmopathy and Graves' hyperthyroidism. The study, taken as a whole, reports: Blood also carried most expanded thyroid clonotypes exceeding 0.001 frequency.

In this sample, this clonotype turned up many times. Its antigen is unidentified. The CDR3 consists of 15 residues. Looked up from germline, CDR1 is SGHTA and CDR2 is FQGNSA. V gave up 5 bases and J gave up 2 bases; unmatched junction bases: 9. Amplifying from RNA transcripts, the study obtained TCR beta CDR3 regions. Second-round multiplex PCR followed a first-round RT-PCR using HTBI primers. A single record per CDR3 protein comes from TCRdb applying MiXCR to the multiplex PCR reads. Of 400,000 or so distinct CDR3 sequences detected, approximately 17% appear once; the ten largest clones hold roughly 2.6%. Patients were excluded if they had other autoimmune diseases or uncontrolled infections, and likewise if pregnancy or lactation applied.

Sequencing was done on a sample of peripheral blood. The chain carries TRBV7-2 and TRBJ2-7; 7 positions match TRBD1. The TCR sequence derives from an adult woman with stable Graves' hyperthyroidism. This CDR3 is CASSPIVGQTYEQYF. The CDR3 DNA reads as TGTGCCAGCAGCCCTATAGTGGGACAGACCTACGAGCAGTACTTC.